Sequencing of this T cell receptor beta chain was carried out in a study of T cell changes during pregnancy in multiple sclerosis (dated by TCRdb to the late 2010s). Broadly, across the study: Changes in the T cell repertoire over the course of pregnancy were examined in this study in women with multiple sclerosis.

Receptor libraries were prepared by the immunoSEQ multiplex PCR assay. TCRdb limited this immuneACCESS table to in-frame rearrangements with V and J called. A share of clones is missing; checked studies link under half to unresolved V genes, and the rest is unexplained. This sample holds 84,000 or so clones; over 90% were observed only once. The ten largest clones add up to 0.7% to 1% of the sample. On this clone: Its antigen specificity is not known. The record has no base qualities; no much larger clone is one base away.

From its cysteine to its phenylalanine, the CDR3 spans 13 amino acids. Just the 39-base CDR3 DNA is kept, in frame starting at base 1. Clipping removes 11 bases from V and 6 bases from J, with 11 as the unmatched junction base count. CDR1 MNHNY and CDR2 SVGAGI were looked up in the germline V gene (reference sequence). The chain is assembled from TRBV6-6 and TRBJ2-3; TRBD2 agrees with 7 junctional bases. The receptor was derived from a female donor with multiple sclerosis, enrolled in a pregnancy study. Sequences were derived from peripheral blood, sampled in the third trimester of pregnancy. The nucleotides read TGTGCCGGGGTGGCGGGGGAGAGGGATACGCAGTATTTT. This yields the protein CAGVAGERDTQYF.